The 6 T cell receptor beta chains listed next were all sequenced from one sample in a study of sequential checkpoint blockade in melanoma. The data were produced by immunoSEQ multiplex PCR, yet TCRdb's version contains in-frame clones alone and is incomplete. The table shows approximately 15,000 clones, with over 70% occurring only once. As to treatment: randomized to nivolumab then ipilimumab (arm A) or the reverse (arm B). The sample here was CD8+ T cells sorted from blood (inferred from file names), taken from a patient given nivolumab and ipilimumab in sequence. These receptors came from a human donor with melanoma.

The CDR3 DNA is TGCAGCGTTGAAGGGGGGACAGGGCCTTTCTATGGCTACACCTTC. Protein: CSVEGGTGPFYGYTF. The chain recombines TRBV29-1 with TRBJ1-2, with 9 bases matching TRBD1. Germline V CDR1 and CDR2: SQVTM, ANQGSEA. J gave up 4 bases and V 1 base, and 7 bases lay outside the gene matches. The length of the CDR3 is 15 residues.

The chain couples TRBV27 to TRBJ1-2, with 9 bases fitting TRBD1. From germline, CDR1 is MNHEY and CDR2 SMNVEV (reference sequence). This CDR3 contains 15 residues. V shed 5 bases and J 0 bases; nucleotides not matched to a gene: 4. CDR3 sequence reads: CASSLRTGANYGYTF. For the CDR3, the DNA is TGTGCCAGCAGTCTCAGGACAGGGGCTAACTATGGCTACACCTTC.

The V gene is TRBV7-9, the J gene TRBJ1-5; perhaps TRBD1 as D (5 bases). This CDR3 contains 13 residues. CDR1 and CDR2 (germline): SEHNR, FQNEAQ (reference sequence). Deletions cut 5 bases from V and 7 bases from J, with 12 bases between. The DNA of the CDR3 is TGTGCCAGCAGCCCTCAGGGAAGCCAGCCCCAGCATTTT. This gives the protein CASSPQGSQPQHF.

The rearrangement joins TRBV29-1 to TRBJ1-2, with D possibly TRBD1 on 5 matching bases. The CDR3 totals 14 residues. V was cut by 3 bases and J by 0 bases, with 11 bases left in between. The germline V gene encodes CDR1 SQVTM and CDR2 ANQGSEA. CDR3 coding DNA: TGCAGCGTTGACAGACAGATACCTAACTATGGCTACACCTTC. Protein product: CSVDRQIPNYGYTF.

The chain links TRBV4-3 to TRBJ2-5, with TRBD2 matching 9 bases. The closer fit of TRBJ2-7 to the DNA end suggests the J call may be wrong. Germline V gene sequence: CDR1 LGHNA, CDR2 YSLEER. The length of the CDR3 is 14 residues. CDR3 bases: TGCGCCAGCAGCCAAGGTAGCGGGAGCTACGAGCAGTACTTC. It translates to CASSQGSGSYEQYF.

This sequence joins TRBV29-1 and TRBJ2-7; weak D call: TRBD2 (5 bases). The V gene lost 7 bases and the J gene lost 3 bases, with 13 bases spanning the gap. The germline CDR1 and CDR2 sequences are SQVTM and ANQGSEA. The CDR3 consists of 12 residues. Here the CDR3 reads CSESAGNYEQYF. The CDR3 DNA reads as TGCAGCGAATCGGCCGGGAACTACGAGCAGTACTTC.